Included here is one T cell receptor (beta chain) sequence, with context. As yet, its antigen is unknown. The data were obtained in a study of T-cell memory formation after mild COVID-19. TCRdb re-called the 5' RACE reads through MiXCR, storing one row per CDR3 protein. The repertoire has more than 450,000 distinct CDR3 sequences, approximately 19% of them found once; the top ten carry 12%. The study, taken as a whole, reports: What remained unconfirmed was the SARS-CoV-2 specificity of second-wave clones peaking on day 37.

V was pared by 3 bases and J by 3 bases, with 3 bases of the junction left unmatched. Germline CDR1 is KGHSH and CDR2 is LQKENI. There are 15 residues in the CDR3. The receptor's source is an adult woman who had mild COVID-19 (a few samples of this study predate the infection). Cell type and time point are not known. Input material: PBMCs or a T cell subset sorted from them (not recorded which). This chain uses TRBV18 with TRBJ2-7; TRBD1 matches 12 bases. The CDR3 nucleotides are TGTGCCAGCTCACCCGGGACAGGGGGCTACTACGAGCAGTACTTC. Encoded protein: CASSPGTGGYYEQYF.